The clone carrying this T cell receptor beta chain was seen once. The target antigen is unknown. The data were obtained in a study of cytomegalovirus exposure and HLA in healthy donors. Study conclusions and caveats: Previously analyzed data showed that most TCR beta V segments were productive at a frequency of about 87% or about 30%.

J lost 4 bases, V lost 0 bases, and 7 bases had no gene match. Germline lookup yields CDR1 SQVTM and CDR2 ANQGSEA. CDR3 size: 16 residues. The PCR had 60 Vbeta and 13 Jbeta primers. Profiled with immunoSEQ multiplex PCR; TCRdb holds only in-frame clones, not every one. The sample comprises approximately 120,000 clones, under 80% of which are singletons, and under 15% rests with the top ten. The sequence derives from an older woman in good health and CMV-seropositive. This chain connects TRBV29-1 to TRBJ2-2; 8 bases fit TRBD2. Sequencing was done on a sample of PBMCs. The CDR3 is CSVEEASGGVTGELFF. The CDR3 DNA reads as TGCAGCGTTGAAGAGGCCAGCGGGGGTGTCACCGGGGAGCTGTTTTTT.